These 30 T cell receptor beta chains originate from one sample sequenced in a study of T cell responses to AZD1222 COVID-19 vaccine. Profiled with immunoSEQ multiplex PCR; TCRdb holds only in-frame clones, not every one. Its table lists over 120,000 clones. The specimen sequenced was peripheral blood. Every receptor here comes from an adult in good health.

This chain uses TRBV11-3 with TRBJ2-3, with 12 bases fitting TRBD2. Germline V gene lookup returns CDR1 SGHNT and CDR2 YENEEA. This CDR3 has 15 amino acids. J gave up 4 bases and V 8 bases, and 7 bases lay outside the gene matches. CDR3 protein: CASGPSGGASDTQYF. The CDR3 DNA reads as TGTGCCAGCGGTCCTAGCGGGGGGGCTTCAGATACGCAGTATTTT.

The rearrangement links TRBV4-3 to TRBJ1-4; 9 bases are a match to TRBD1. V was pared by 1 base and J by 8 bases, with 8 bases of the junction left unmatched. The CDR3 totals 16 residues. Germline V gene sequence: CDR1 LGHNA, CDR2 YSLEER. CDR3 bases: TGCGCCAGCAGCCAAGCAATTGGGACAGGGAACGAAAAACTGTTTTTT. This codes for CASSQAIGTGNEKLFF.

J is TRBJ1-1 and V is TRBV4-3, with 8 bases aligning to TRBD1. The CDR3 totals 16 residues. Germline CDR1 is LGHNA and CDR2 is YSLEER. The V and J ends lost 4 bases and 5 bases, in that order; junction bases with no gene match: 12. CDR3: CASSLGQVEYLTEAFF. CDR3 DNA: TGCGCCAGCAGCCTGGGACAGGTCGAGTATTTGACTGAAGCTTTCTTT.

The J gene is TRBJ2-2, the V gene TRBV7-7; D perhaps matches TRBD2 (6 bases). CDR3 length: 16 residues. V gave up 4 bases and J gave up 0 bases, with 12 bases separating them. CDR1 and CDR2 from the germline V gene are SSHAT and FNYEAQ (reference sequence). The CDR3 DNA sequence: TGTGCCAGCAGCTCCGTGGGAGGTCCGAACACCGGGGAGCTGTTTTTT. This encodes CASSSVGGPNTGELFF.

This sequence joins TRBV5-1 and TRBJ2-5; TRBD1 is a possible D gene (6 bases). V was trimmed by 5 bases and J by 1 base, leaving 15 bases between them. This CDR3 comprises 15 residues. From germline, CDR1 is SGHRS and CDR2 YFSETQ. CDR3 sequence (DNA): TGCGCCAGCAGACAAGGACAGACAGGCCAAGAGACCCAGTACTTC. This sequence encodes CASRQGQTGQETQYF.

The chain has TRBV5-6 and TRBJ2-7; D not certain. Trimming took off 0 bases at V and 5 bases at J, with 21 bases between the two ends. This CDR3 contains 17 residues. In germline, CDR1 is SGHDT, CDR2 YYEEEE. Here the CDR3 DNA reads TGTGCCAGCAGCTTGGGTTTTGGGGTGTCTATTTACGACGAGCAGTACTTC. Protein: CASSLGFGVSIYDEQYF.

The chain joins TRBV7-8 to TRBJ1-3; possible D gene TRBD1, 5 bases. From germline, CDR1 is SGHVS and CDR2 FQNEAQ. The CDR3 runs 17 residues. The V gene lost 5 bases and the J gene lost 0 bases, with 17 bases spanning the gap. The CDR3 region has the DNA TGTGCCAGCAGCCCTCATCCGGGACCTAGCTCTGGAAACACCATATATTTT. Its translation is CASSPHPGPSSGNTIYF.

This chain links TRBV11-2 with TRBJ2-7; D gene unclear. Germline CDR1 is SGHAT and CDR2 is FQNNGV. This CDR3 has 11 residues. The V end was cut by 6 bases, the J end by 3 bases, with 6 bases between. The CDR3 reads CASSPFYEQYF. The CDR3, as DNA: TGTGCCAGCAGTCCTTTCTACGAGCAGTACTTC.

Here the CDR3 reads CASSLAGAPGNTIYF. The CDR3 region has the DNA TGTGCCAGCAGCTTGGCGGGGGCTCCCGGAAACACCATATATTTT. The chain carries TRBV7-3 and TRBJ1-3, with a tentative D call TRBD1 (6 bases). Germline-derived CDR1 and CDR2 are SGHTA and FQGTGA. This CDR3 has 15 amino acids. The ends were cut back, 3 bases at V and 4 bases at J, with 13 bases in the middle. Together with reference TRBV7-3 and TRBJ1-3, the CDR3 gives the full variable domain: GAGVSQTPSNKVTEKGKYVELRCDPISGHTALYWYRQSLGQGPEFLIYFQGTGAADDSGLPNDRFFAVRPEGSVSTLKIQRTERGDSAVYLCASSLAGAPGNTIYFGEGSWLTVV.

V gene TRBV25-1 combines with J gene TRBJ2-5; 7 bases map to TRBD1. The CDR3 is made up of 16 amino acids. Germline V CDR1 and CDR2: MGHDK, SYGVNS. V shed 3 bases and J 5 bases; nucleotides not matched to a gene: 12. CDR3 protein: CASSDRDSHFGETQYF. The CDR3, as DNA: TGTGCCAGCAGTGACCGGGACAGCCACTTCGGGGAGACCCAGTACTTC.

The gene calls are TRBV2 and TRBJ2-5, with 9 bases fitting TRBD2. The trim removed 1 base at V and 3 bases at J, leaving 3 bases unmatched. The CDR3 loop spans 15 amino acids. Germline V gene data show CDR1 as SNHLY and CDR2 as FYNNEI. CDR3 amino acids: CASSEDAGGEETQYF. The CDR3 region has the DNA TGTGCCAGCAGTGAAGATGCGGGGGGGGAAGAGACCCAGTACTTC.

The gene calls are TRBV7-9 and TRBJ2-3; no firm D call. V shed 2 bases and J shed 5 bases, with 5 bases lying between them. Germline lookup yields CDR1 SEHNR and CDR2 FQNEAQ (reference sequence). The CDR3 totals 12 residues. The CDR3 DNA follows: TGTGCCAGCAGCTTATCGGTAGATACGCAGTATTTT. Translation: CASSLSVDTQYF.

CDR3: CASSLVSGTADTQYF. DNA for the CDR3: TGTGCCAGCAGCTTAGTCTCTGGGACCGCAGATACGCAGTATTTT. This chain links TRBV7-2 with TRBJ2-3; D possibly matches TRBD1 or TRBD2 (5 bases each). The germline V gene has CDR1 SGHTA and CDR2 FQGNSA. The CDR3 has 15 residues. V was cut by 1 base and J by 4 bases, with 12 bases left in between.

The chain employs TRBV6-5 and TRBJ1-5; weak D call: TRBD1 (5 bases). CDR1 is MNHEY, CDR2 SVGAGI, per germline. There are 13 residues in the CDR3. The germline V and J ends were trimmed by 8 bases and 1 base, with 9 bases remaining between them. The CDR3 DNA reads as TGTGCCAGCGGGGGTGAGAGCAATCAGCCCCAGCATTTT. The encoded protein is CASGGESNQPQHF.

The chain's CDR3 is CASSRSRGGNNSPLHF. In nucleotides, the CDR3 is TGTGCCAGCAGCCGCAGTCGGGGTGGTAATAATTCACCCCTCCACTTT. The J gene is TRBJ1-6, the V gene TRBV11-3; D not certain. The germline V gene has CDR1 SGHNT and CDR2 YENEEA. V was clipped by 5 bases and J by 5 bases, with 16 bases between them. This CDR3 has 16 residues. The whole variable domain, filled in from reference TRBV11-3 and TRBJ1-6, reads EAGVVQSPRYKIIEKKQPVAFWCNPISGHNTLYWYLQNLGQGPELLIRYENEEAVDDSQLPKDRFSAERLKGVDSTLKIQPAELGDSAVYLCASSRSRGGNNSPLHFGNGTRLTVT.

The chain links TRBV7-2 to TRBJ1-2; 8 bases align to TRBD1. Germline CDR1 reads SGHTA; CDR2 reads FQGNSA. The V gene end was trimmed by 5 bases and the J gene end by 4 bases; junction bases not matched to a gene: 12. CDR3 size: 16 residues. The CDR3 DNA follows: TGTGCCAGCAGCGAGCAGGGGGCCGGATTGGGCTATGGCTACACCTTC. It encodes CASSEQGAGLGYGYTF.

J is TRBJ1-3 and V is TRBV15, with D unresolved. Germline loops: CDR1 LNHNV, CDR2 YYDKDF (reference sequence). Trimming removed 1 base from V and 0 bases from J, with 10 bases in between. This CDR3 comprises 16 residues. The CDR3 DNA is TGTGCCACCAGCAGAGGTCGCGGATACTCTGGAAACACCATATATTTT. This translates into CATSRGRGYSGNTIYF.

The CDR3 protein is CASSLSQGGNSPLHF. CDR3 nucleotides: TGTGCCAGCAGCTTATCTCAGGGAGGGAATTCACCCCTCCACTTT. The gene calls are TRBV7-6 and TRBJ1-6; maybe TRBD1 (5 bases). V lost 2 bases, J lost 7 bases, and 12 bases lay in between. Per germline, CDR1 SGHVS and CDR2 FNYEAQ. The CDR3 is 15 residues long.

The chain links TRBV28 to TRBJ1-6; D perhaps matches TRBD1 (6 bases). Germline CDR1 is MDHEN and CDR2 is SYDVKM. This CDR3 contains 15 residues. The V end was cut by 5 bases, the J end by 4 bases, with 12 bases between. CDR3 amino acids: CASSPTRGYNSPLHF. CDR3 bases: TGTGCCAGCAGTCCAACCAGGGGTTATAATTCACCCCTCCACTTT.

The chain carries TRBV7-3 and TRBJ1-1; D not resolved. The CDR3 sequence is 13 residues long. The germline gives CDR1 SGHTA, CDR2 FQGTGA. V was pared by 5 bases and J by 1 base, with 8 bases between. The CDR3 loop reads CASSPYGNTEAFF. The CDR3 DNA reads TGTGCCAGCAGCCCATACGGGAACACTGAAGCTTTCTTT.

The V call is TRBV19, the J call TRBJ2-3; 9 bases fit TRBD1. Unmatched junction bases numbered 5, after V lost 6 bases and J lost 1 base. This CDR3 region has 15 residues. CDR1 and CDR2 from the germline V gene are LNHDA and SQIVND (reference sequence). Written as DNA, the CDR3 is TGTGCCAGTAGAAACTGGGACAGGGGCACAGATACGCAGTATTTT. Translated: CASRNWDRGTDTQYF.

This CDR3 is CASRAGTGAYNSPLHF. The CDR3 DNA sequence: TGTGCCAGTCGGGCGGGGACAGGGGCCTATAATTCACCCCTCCACTTT. The chain combines TRBV19 with TRBJ1-6; 10 positions match TRBD1. CDR1 is LNHDA and CDR2 is SQIVND in the germline V gene (reference sequence). The CDR3 extends over 16 amino acids. The ends lost 8 bases at V and 2 bases at J; junction bases unmatched: 6. The full variable domain, with the rest looked up from reference TRBV19 and TRBJ1-6, is DGGITQSPKYLFRKEGQNVTLSCEQNLNHDAMYWYRQDPGQGLRLIYYSQIVNDFQKGDIAEGYSVSREKKESFPLTVTSAQKNPTAFYLCASRAGTGAYNSPLHFGNGTRLTVT.

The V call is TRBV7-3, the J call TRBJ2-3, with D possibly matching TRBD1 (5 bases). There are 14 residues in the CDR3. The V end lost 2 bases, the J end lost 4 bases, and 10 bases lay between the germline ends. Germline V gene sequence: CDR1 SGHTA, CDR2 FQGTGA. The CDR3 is CASSLGQGADTQYF. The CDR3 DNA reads TGTGCCAGCAGCTTAGGTCAGGGTGCAGATACGCAGTATTTT.

CDR3 in DNA: TGTGCCAGCAGCCTAATGGGTCAAAACACAGATACGCAGTATTTT. Translated: CASSLMGQNTDTQYF. The chain joins TRBV7-9 to TRBJ2-3; D is uncertain. Germline V CDR1 and CDR2: SEHNR, FQNEAQ (reference sequence). V was cut by 5 bases and J by 2 bases, with 14 bases left in between. This CDR3 contains 15 residues.

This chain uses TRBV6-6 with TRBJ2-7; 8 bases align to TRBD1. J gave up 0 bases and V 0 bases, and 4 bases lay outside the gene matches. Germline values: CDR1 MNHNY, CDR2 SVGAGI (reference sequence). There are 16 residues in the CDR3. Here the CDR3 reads CASSYSGQVPSYEQYF. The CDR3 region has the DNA TGTGCCAGCAGTTACTCGGGACAGGTGCCCTCCTACGAGCAGTACTTC.

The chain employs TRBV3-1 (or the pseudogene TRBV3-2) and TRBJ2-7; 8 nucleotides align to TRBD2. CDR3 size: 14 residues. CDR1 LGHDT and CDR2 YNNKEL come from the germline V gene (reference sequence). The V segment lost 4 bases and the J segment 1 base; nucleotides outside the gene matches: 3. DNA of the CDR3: TGTGCCAGCAGCCTGTCGGGGGGGTCCTACGAGCAGTACTTC. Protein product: CASSLSGGSYEQYF.

The CDR3 loop is CASRLGRVSYGYTF. CDR3 DNA: TGTGCAAGTCGCCTAGGCCGGGTTTCCTATGGCTACACCTTC. The chain employs TRBV12-2 and TRBJ1-2. TRBV12-2 is deemed a pseudogene. This CDR3 comprises 14 residues.

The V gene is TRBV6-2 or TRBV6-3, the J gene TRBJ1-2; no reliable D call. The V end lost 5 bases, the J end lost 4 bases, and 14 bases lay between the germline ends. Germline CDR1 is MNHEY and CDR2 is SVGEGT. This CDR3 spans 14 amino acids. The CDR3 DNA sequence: TGTGCCAGCAGTCTTCGGGCCACCTCCTATGGCTACACCTTC. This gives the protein CASSLRATSYGYTF.

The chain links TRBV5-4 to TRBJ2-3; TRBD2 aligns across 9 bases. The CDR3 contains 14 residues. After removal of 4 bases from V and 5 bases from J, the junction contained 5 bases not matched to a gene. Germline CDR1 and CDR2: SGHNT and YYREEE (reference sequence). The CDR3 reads CASSAGGRGDTQYF. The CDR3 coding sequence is TGTGCCAGCAGCGCGGGGGGGCGAGGAGATACGCAGTATTTT.

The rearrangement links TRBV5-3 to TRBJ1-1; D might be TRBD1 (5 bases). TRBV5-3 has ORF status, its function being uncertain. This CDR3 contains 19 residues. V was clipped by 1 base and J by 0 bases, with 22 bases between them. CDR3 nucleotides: TGTGCCAGAAGCTTGAGGCACCGGGACCTGGGCGCTATGAACACTGAAGCTTTCTTT. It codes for CARSLRHRDLGAMNTEAFF.